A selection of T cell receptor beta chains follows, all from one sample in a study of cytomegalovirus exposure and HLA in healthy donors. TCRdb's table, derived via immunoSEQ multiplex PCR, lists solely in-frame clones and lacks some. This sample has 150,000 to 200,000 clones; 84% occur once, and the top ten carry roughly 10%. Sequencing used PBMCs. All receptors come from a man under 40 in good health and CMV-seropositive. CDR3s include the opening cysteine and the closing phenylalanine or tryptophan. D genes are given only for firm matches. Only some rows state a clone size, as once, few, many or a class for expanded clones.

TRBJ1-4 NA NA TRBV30 CAWSVQAVLGGEKLFF TGTGCCTGGAGTGTACAGGCGGTCCTGGGCGGTGAAAAACTGTTTTTT
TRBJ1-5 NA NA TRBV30 CAWSVLGRNQPQHF TGTGCCTGGAGTGTACTGGGCAGGAATCAGCCCCAGCATTTT
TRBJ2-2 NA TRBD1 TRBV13 CASSLSLGTGGFFGELFF TGTGCCAGCAGCTTAAGTCTAGGGACAGGGGGCTTCTTCGGGGAGCTGTTTTTT
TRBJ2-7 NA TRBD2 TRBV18 CASSSLAGGSNEQYF TGTGCCAGCTCATCCTTAGCGGGAGGAAGCAACGAGCAGTACTTC
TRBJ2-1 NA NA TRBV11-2 CASSGALSSYNEQFF TGTGCCAGCAGCGGGGCCCTGAGCTCCTACAATGAGCAGTTCTTC
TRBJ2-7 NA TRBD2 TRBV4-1 CASSQDTRTSYEQYF TGCGCCAGCAGCCAAGATACGAGGACTAGCTACGAGCAGTACTTC
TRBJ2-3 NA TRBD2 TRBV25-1 CASRGPGGSTDTQYF TGTGCCAGCAGAGGCCCGGGAGGGAGCACAGATACGCAGTATTTT
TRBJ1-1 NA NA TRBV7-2 CASSPQENTEAFF TGTGCCAGCAGCCCCCAGGAGAACACTGAAGCTTTCTTT
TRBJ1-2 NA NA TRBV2 CASTLTGIGYGYTF TGTGCCAGCACCCTAACAGGGATCGGCTATGGCTACACCTTC
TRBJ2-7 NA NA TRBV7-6 CAVNTGSNEQYF TGTGCCGTAAATACAGGGAGCAACGAGCAGTACTTC
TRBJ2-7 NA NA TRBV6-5 CASSYDAGAEQYF TGTGCCAGCAGTTACGACGCAGGGGCCGAGCAGTACTTC
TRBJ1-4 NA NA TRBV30 CAWSRDTDEKLFF TGTGCCTGGAGTAGGGACACCGATGAAAAACTGTTTTTT
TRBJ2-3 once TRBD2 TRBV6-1 CASRADSGGTDTQYF TGTGCCAGCAGGGCAGATAGCGGGGGCACAGATACGCAGTATTTT
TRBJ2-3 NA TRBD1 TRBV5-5 CASSLEGRGIDTQYF TGTGCCAGCAGCTTGGAGGGCAGGGGGATAGATACGCAGTATTTT
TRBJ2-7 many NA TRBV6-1 CASSEGLASSEQYF TGTGCCAGCAGTGAAGGACTGGCCAGCAGCGAGCAGTACTTC
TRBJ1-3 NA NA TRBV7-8 CASSPRRSSGNTIYF TGTGCCAGCAGCCCCCGAAGGAGCTCTGGAAACACCATATATTTT
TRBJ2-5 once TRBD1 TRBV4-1 CASSQAQGETQYF TGCGCCAGCAGCCAAGCACAGGGGGAGACCCAGTACTTC
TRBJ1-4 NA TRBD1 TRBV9 CASSARGQGGEKLFF TGTGCCAGCAGCGCAAGAGGGCAGGGGGGCGAAAAACTGTTTTTT
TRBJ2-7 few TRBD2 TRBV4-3 CASSPGLAGSYEQYF TGCGCCAGCAGTCCTGGACTAGCGGGCTCCTACGAGCAGTACTTC
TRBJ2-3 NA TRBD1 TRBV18 CASSPPGQTTDTQYF TGTGCCAGCTCACCACCGGGACAGACCACAGATACGCAGTATTTT
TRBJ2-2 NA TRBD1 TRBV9 CASTQSGQGAVGELFF TGTGCCAGCACACAGTCCGGACAGGGGGCCGTCGGGGAGCTGTTTTTT
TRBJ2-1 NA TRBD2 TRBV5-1 CASSLGPSGVYNEQFF TGCGCCAGCAGCTTGGGGCCTAGCGGGGTTTACAATGAGCAGTTCTTC
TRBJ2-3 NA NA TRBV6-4 CASSEGKSTDTQYF TGTGCCAGCAGTGAGGGCAAGAGCACAGATACGCAGTATTTT
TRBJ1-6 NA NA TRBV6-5 CASSYRFSSYNSPLHF TGTGCCAGCAGTTACCGATTCAGCTCCTATAATTCACCCCTCCACTTT
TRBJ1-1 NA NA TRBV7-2 CASSPPGLETEAFF TGTGCCAGCAGCCCACCGGGTTTAGAGACTGAAGCTTTCTTT
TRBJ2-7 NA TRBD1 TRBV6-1 CASSVLPGQAIYEQYF TGTGCCAGCAGTGTTCTCCCGGGACAGGCTATCTACGAGCAGTACTTC
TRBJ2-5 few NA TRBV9 CASSVLPGYQETQYF TGTGCCAGCAGCGTCCTCCCAGGGTACCAAGAGACCCAGTACTTC
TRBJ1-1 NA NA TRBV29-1 CSATAGGADTEAFF TGCAGCGCAACTGCGGGGGGCGCGGACACTGAAGCTTTCTTT
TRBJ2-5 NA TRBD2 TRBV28 CASGGVQREETQYF TGTGCCAGCGGGGGGGTCCAGCGGGAAGAGACCCAGTACTTC
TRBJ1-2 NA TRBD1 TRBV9 CASSVGTDYGYTF TGTGCCAGCAGCGTGGGGACAGATTATGGCTACACCTTC